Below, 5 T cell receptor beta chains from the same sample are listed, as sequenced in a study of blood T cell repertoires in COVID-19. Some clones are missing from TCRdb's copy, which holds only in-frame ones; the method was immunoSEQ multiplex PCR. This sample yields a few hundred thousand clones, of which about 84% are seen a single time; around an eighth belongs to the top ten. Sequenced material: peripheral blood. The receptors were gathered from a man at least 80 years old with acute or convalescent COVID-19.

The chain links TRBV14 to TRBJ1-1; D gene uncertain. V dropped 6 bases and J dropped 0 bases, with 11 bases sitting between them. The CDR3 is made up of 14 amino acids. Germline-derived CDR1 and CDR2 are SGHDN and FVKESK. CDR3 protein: CASRPTELNTEAFF. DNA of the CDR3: TGTGCCAGCAGGCCAACAGAATTGAACACTGAAGCTTTCTTT.

In DNA form, the CDR3 reads TGCGCCAGCAGCTTGACAGGGGGCGGTGGTAATGAAAAACTGTTTTTT. Amino acids: CASSLTGGGGNEKLFF. The chain combines TRBV5-1 with TRBJ1-4, with 9 bases aligning to TRBD1. Germline V gives CDR1 SGHRS, CDR2 YFSETQ. This CDR3 is 16 amino acids long. V was clipped by 1 base and J by 4 bases; unmatched bases: 5.

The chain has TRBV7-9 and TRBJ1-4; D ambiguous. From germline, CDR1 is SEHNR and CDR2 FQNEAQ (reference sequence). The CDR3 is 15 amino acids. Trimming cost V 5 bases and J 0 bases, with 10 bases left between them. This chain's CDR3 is CASSLVEATNEKLFF. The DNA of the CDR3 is TGTGCCAGCAGCCTAGTGGAGGCAACTAATGAAAAACTGTTTTTT. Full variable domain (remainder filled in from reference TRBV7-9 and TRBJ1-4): DTGVSQNPRHKITKRGQNVTFRCDPISEHNRLYWYRQTLGQGPEFLTYFQNEAQLEKSRLLSDRFSAERPKGSFSTLEIQRTEQGDSAMYLCASSLVEATNEKLFFGSGTQLSVL.

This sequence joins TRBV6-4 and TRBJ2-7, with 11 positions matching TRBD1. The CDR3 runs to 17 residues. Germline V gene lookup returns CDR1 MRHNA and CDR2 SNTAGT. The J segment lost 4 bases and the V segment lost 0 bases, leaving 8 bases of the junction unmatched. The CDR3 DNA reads TGTGCCAGCAGTGACTCGAGTCTAGGGACAGGGGGATACGAGCAGTACTTC. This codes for CASSDSSLGTGGYEQYF.

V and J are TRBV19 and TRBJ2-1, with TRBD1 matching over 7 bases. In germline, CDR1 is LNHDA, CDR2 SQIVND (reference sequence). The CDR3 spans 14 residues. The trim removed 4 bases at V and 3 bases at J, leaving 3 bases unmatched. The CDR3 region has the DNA TGTGCCAGTAGTAACCGGGACAGCTACAATGAGCAGTTCTTC. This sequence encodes CASSNRDSYNEQFF.